This T cell receptor beta chain is drawn from a study of OX40 agonist ivuxolimab in advanced cancers. The repertoire was sequenced with immunoSEQ multiplex PCR; TCRdb's copy has only in-frame clones and lacks some. Counted here are approximately 41,000 clones, about 89% occurring once; the ten biggest clones make up 0.45% to 0.6%. Concerning this clone itself: What it recognizes is unknown.

Study results and limitations: On average, CD8+ T cells had more expanded clones than CD4+. CD4+ and CD8+ blood T cells expanded clonally by week 6 at 0.1 to 3.0 mg/kg. Those patients achieving a partial response at 0.1-3.0 mg/kg showed among the lowest clonal expansion.

Collection of blood occurred at baseline, at cycle 4 day 1, and at cycle 7 day 1. The source material was CD4+ or CD8+ T cells sorted from blood, sampled in a trial of the OX40 agonist ivuxolimab. The sequence came from an adult with an advanced solid tumor such as melanoma, head and neck, liver or kidney cancer.

The CDR3 coding sequence is TGCGCCAGCAGCCCATCCAATACTTATGGCTACACCTTC. Encoded protein: CASSPSNTYGYTF. The chain couples TRBV4-3 to TRBJ1-2, with D unclear. The CDR3 is 13 amino acids. The ends were cut back, 4 bases at V and 5 bases at J, with 11 bases in the middle. The germline V gene encodes CDR1 LGHNA and CDR2 YSLEER.